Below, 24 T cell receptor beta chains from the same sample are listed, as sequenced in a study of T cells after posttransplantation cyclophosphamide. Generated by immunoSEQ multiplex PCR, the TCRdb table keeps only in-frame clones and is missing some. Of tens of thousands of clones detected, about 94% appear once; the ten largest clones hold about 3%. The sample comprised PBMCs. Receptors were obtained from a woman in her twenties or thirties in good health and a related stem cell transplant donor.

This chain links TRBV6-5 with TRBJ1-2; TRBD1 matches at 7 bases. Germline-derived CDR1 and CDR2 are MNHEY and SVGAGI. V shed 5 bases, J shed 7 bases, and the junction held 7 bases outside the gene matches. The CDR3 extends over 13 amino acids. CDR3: CASSKDRVGGYTF. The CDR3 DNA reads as TGTGCCAGCAGTAAAGACAGGGTGGGTGGCTACACCTTC.

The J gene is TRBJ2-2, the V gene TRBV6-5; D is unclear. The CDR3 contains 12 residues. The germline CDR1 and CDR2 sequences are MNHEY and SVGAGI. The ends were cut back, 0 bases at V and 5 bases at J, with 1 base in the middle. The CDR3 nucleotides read TGTGCCAGCAGTTACTCAACCGGGGAGCTGTTTTTT. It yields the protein CASSYSTGELFF.

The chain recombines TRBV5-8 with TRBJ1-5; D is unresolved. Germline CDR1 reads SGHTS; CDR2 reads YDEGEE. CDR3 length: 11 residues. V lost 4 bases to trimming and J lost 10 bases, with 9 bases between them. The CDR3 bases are TGTGCCAGCAGCCTCCGTGGACCCCAGCATTTT. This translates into CASSLRGPQHF.

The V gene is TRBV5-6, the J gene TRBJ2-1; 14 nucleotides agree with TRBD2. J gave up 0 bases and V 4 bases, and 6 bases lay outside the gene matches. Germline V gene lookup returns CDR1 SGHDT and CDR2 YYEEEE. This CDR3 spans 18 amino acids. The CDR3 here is CASSPGLAGATSYNEQFF. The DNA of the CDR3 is TGTGCCAGCAGCCCGGGACTAGCGGGGGCGACCTCCTACAATGAGCAGTTCTTC.

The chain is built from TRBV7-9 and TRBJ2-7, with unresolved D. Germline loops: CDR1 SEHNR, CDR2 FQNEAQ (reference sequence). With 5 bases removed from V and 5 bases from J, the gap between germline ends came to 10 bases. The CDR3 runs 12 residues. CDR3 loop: CASSPDLDEQYF. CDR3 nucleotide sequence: TGTGCCAGCAGCCCAGATCTAGACGAGCAGTACTTC.

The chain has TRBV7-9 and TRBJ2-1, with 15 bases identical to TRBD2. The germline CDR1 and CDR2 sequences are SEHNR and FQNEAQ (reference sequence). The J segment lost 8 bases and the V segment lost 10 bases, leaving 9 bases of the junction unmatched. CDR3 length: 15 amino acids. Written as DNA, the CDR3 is TGTGCCACATGGACTAGCGGGGGGGACCGCGATGAGCAGTTCTTC. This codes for CATWTSGGDRDEQFF.

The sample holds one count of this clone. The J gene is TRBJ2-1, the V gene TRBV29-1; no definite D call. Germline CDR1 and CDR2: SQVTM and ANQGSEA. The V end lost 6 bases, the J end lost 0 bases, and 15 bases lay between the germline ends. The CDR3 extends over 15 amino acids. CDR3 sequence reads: CSVVIEAISYNEQFF. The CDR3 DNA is TGCAGCGTCGTGATCGAGGCGATCTCCTACAATGAGCAGTTCTTC.

The CDR3 DNA reads TGTGCCAGCAGCCCCAGGACAGGTGGGGCCCTTCGAGCGGGCTACACCTTC. Protein sequence: CASSPRTGGALRAGYTF. The V and J genes are TRBV11-2 and TRBJ1-2, with 7 bases identical to TRBD1. Germline CDR1 and CDR2: SGHAT and FQNNGV. V lost 5 bases, J lost 8 bases, and 20 bases stayed unmatched. The CDR3 has 17 residues.

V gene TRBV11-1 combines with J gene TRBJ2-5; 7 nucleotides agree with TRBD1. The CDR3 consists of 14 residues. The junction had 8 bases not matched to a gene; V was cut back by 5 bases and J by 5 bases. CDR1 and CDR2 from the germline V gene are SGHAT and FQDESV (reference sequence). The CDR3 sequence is CASSPEGAWETQYF. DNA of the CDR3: TGTGCCAGCAGCCCCGAGGGGGCGTGGGAGACCCAGTACTTC.

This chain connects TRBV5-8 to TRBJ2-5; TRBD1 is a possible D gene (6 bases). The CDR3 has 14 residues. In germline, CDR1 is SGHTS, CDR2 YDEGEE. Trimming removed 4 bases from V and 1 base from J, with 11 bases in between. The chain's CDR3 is CASSHGTSQETQYF. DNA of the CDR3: TGTGCCAGCAGCCACGGGACAAGCCAAGAGACCCAGTACTTC.

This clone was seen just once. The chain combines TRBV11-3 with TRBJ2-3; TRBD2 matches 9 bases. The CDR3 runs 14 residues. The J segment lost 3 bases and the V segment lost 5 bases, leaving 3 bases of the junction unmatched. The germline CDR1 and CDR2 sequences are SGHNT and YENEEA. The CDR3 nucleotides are TGTGCCAGCAGCGTAGCGGGGGCGACAGATACGCAGTATTTT. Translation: CASSVAGATDTQYF.

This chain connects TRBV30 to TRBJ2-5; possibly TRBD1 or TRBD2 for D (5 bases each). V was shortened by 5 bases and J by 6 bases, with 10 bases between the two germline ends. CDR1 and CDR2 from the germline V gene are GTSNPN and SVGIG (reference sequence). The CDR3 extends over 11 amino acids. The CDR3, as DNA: TGTGCCTGGGGGGGTCTGAAGACCCAGTACTTC. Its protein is CAWGGLKTQYF.

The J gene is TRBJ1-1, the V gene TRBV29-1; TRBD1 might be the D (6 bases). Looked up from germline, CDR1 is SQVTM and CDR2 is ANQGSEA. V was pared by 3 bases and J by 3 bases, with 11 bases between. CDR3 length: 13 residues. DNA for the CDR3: TGCAGCGTTGACAGGGGATCGTACACTGAAGCTTTCTTT. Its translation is CSVDRGSYTEAFF.

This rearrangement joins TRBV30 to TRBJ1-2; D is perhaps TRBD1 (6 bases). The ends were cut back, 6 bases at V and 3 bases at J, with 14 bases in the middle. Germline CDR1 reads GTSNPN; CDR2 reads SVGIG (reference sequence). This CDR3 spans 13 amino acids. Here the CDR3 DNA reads TGTGCCTGCATAAGGGGGGACGACTATGGCTACACCTTC. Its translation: CACIRGDDYGYTF. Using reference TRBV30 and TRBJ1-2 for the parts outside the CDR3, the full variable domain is SQTIHQWPATLVQPVGSPLSLECTVEGTSNPNLYWYRQAAGRGLQLLFYSVGIGQISSEVPQNLSASRPQDRQFILSSKKLLLSDSGFYLCACIRGDDYGYTFGSGTRLTVV.

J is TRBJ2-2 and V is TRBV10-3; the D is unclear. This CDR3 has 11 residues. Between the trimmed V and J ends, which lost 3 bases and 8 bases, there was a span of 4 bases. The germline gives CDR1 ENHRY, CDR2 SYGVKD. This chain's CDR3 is CAISDGGELFF. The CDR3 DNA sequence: TGTGCCATCAGTGACGGGGGGGAGCTGTTTTTT.

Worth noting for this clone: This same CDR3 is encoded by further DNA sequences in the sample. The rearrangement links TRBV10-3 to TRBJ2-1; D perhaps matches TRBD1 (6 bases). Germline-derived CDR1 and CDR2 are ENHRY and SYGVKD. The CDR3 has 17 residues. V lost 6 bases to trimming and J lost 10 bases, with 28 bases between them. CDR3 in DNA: TGTGCCATCAGCGGACAGCTAATCACAATGAGCAGGCAGGAGCAGTTCTTC. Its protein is CAISGQLITMSRQEQFF.

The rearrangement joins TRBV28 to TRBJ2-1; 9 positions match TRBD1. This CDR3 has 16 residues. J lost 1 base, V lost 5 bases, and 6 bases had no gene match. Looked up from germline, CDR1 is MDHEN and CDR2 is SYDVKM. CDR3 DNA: TGTGCCAGCAGTGTAACCGGGACAGGGTCCTACAATGAGCAGTTCTTC. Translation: CASSVTGTGSYNEQFF. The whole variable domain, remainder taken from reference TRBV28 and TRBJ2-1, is DVKVTQSSRYLVKRTGEKVFLECVQDMDHENMFWYRQDPGLGLRLIYFSYDVKMKEKGDIPEGYSVSREKKERFSLILESASTNQTSMYLCASSVTGTGSYNEQFFGPGTRLTVL.

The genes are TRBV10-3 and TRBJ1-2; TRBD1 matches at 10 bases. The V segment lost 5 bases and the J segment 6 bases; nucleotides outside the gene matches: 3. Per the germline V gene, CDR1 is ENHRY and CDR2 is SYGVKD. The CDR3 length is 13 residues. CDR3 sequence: CAISRGTGDGYTF. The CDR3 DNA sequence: TGTGCCATCAGTCGAGGGACAGGGGATGGCTACACCTTC.

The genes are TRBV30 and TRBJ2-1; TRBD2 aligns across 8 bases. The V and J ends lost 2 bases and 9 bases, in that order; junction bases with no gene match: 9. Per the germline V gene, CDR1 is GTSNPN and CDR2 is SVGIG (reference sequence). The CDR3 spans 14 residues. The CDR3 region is CAWSKGGGSFEQFF. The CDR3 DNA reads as TGTGCCTGGAGTAAGGGCGGGGGGTCCTTTGAGCAGTTCTTC.

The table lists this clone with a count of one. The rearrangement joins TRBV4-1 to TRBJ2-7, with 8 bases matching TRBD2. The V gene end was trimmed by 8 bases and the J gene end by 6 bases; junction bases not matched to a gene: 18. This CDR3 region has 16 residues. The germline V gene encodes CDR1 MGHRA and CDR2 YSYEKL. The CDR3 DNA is TGCGCCAGCGCACCGGGAGGGCGGGGGCCAAAGGGCGAGCAGTACTTC. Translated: CASAPGGRGPKGEQYF.

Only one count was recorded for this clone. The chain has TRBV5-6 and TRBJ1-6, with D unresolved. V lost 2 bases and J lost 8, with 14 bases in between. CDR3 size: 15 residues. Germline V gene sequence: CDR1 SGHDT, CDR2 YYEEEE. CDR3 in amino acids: CASSFFGVAYSPLHF. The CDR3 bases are TGTGCCAGCAGCTTCTTCGGGGTCGCGTATTCACCCCTCCACTTT.

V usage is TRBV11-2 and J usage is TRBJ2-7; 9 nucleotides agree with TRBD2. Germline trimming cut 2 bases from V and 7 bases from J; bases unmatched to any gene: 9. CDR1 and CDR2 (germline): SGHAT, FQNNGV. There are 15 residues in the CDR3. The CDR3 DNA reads TGTGCCAGCAGCTTAAGCGGGGGGCCCCCTGGGGAGCAGTACTTC. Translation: CASSLSGGPPGEQYF.

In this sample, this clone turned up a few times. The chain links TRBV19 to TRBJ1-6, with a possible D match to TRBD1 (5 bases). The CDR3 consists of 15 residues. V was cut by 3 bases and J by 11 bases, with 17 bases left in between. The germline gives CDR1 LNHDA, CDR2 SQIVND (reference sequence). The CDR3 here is CASSIPAMGVPPLHF. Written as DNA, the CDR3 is TGTGCCAGTAGTATCCCTGCGATGGGGGTACCACCCCTCCACTTT.

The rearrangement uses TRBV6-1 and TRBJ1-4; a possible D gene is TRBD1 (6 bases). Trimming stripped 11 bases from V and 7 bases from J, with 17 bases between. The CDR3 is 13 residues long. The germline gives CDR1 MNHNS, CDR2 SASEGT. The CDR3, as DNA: TGTGCCCATCAGGGGCAGCAACGTGAAAAACTGTTTTTT. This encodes CAHQGQQREKLFF.